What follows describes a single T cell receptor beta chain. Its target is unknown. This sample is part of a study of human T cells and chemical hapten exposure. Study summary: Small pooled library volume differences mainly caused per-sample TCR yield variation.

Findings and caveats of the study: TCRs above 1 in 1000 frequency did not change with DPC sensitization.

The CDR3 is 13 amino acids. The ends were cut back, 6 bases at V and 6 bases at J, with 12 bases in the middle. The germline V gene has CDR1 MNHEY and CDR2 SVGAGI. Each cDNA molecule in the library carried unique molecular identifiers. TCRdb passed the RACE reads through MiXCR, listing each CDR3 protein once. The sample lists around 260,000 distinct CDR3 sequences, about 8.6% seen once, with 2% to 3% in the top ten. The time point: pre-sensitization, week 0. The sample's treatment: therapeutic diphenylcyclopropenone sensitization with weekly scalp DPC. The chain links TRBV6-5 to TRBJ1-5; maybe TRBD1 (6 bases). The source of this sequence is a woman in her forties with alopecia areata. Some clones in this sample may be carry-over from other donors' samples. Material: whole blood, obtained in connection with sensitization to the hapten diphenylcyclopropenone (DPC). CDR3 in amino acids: CASRQGILQPQHF. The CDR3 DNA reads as TGTGCCAGCAGACAGGGAATTCTTCAGCCCCAGCATTTT.